This T cell receptor (beta chain) was profiled in a study of T-cell reconstitution after alpha-beta-depleted transplantation in children. The V end was cut by 2 bases, the J end by 3 bases, with 8 bases between. Germline assignment: CDR1 SGHRS and CDR2 YFSETQ. The CDR3 totals 13 residues. This clonotype was counted ten times or more. This sample's TCRbeta library carried unique molecular identifier barcodes. MiXCR, applied by TCRdb to the PCR reads, yields one record per CDR3 protein. The table records some 220,000 distinct CDR3 sequences, 9.5% to 13% of them present only once. This clonotype was sampled from a child less than two years old with acute myeloid leukemia, due to receive a stem cell transplant. The V and J genes are TRBV5-1 and TRBJ2-5; weak D call: TRBD1 (6 bases). The sequences come from PBMCs, collected before TCRalphabeta/CD19-depleted stem cell transplant. The CDR3 sequence: CASSFAGEETQYF. The CDR3 region has the DNA TGCGCCAGCAGCTTCGCAGGGGAAGAGACCCAGTACTTC.